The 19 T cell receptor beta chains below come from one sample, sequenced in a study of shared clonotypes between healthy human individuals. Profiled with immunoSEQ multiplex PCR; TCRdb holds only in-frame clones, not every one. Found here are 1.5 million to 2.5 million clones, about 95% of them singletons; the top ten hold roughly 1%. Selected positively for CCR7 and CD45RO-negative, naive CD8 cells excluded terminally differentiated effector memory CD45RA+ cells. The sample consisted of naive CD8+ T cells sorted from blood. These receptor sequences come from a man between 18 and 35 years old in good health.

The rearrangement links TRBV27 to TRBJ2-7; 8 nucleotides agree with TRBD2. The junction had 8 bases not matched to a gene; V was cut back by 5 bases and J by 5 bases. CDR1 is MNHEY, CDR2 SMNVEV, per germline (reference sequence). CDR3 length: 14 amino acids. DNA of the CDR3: TGTGCCAGCAGTCCCGGCGGGGGGCGGAACGAGCAGTACTTC. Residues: CASSPGGGRNEQYF.

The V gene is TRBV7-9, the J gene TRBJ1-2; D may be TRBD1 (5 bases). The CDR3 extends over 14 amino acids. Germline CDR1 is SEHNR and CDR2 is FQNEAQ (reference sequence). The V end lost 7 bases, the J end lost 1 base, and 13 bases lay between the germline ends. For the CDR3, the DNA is TGTGCCAGCATCCAGGGAACCCTTAACTATGGCTACACCTTC. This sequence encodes CASIQGTLNYGYTF.

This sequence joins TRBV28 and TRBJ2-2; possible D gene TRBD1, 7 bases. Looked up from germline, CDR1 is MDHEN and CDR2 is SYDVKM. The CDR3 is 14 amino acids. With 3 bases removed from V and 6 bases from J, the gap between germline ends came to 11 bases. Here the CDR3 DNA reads TGTGCCAGCAGTTTGCAGGGGGACTCCGGGGAGCTGTTTTTT. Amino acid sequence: CASSLQGDSGELFF.

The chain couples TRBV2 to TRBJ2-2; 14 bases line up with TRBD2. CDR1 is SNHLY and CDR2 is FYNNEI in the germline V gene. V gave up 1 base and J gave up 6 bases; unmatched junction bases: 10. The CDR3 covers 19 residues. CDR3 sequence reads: CASSEVPPGLAGVSGELFF. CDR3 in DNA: TGTGCCAGCAGTGAAGTGCCTCCGGGACTAGCGGGGGTATCCGGGGAGCTGTTTTTT.

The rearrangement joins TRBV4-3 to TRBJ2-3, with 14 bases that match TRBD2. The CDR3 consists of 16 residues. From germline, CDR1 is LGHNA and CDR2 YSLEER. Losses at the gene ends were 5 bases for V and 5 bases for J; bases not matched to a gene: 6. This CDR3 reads CASSNGLAGGEDTQYF. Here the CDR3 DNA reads TGCGCCAGCAGCAACGGACTAGCGGGAGGAGAAGATACGCAGTATTTT.

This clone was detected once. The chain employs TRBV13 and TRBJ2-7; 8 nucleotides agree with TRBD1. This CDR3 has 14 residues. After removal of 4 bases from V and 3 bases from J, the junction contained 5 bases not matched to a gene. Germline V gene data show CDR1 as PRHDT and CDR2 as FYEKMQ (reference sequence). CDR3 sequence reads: CASSYGQGGYEQYF. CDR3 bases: TGTGCCAGCAGCTACGGACAGGGCGGCTACGAGCAGTACTTC.

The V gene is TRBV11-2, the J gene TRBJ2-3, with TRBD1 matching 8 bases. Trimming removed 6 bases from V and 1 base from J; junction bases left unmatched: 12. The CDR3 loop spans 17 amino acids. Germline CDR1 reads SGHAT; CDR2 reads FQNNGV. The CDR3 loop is CASSIFRGLRGTDTQYF. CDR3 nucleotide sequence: TGTGCCAGCAGTATATTCAGGGGGCTACGAGGCACAGATACGCAGTATTTT.

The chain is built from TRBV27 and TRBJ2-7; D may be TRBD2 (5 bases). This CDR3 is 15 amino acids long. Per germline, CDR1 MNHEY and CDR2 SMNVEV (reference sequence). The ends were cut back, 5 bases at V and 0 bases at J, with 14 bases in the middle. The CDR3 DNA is TGTGCCAGCAGTCGCCGGGGTGGGAGCTCCTACGAGCAGTACTTC. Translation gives CASSRRGGSSYEQYF.

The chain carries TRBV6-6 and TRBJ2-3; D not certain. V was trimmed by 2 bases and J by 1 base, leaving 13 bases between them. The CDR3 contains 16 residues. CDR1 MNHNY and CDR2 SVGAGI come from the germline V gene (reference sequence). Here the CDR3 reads CASSYLRAVGTDTQYF. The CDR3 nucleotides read TGTGCCAGCAGTTACCTCAGAGCAGTAGGCACAGATACGCAGTATTTT.

CDR3 bases: TGTGCCAGCTCACCAAGCTTGGACAGGGCGGAAGGGAACTATGGCTACACCTTC. Encoded protein: CASSPSLDRAEGNYGYTF. V gene TRBV18 combines with J gene TRBJ1-2; 8 bases match TRBD1. Germline V gene lookup returns CDR1 KGHSH and CDR2 LQKENI. The CDR3 covers 18 residues. Losses at the gene ends were 2 bases for V and 2 bases for J; bases not matched to a gene: 13.

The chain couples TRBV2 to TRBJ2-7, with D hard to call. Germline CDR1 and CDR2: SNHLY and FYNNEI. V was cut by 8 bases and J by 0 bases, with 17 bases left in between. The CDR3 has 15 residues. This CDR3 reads CASALSALSSYEQYF. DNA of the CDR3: TGTGCCAGCGCCCTCTCGGCCCTTAGCTCCTACGAGCAGTACTTC.

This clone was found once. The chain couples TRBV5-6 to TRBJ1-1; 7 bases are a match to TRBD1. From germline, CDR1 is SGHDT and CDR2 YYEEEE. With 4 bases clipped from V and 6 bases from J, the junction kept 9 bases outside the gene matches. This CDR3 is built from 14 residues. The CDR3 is CASSIGDSHAEAFF. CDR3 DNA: TGTGCCAGCAGCATAGGGGACAGCCATGCTGAAGCTTTCTTT.

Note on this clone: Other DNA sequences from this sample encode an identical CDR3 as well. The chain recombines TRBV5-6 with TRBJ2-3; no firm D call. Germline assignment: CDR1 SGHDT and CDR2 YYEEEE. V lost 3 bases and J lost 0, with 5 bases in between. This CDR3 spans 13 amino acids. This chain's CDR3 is CASSSDSTDTQYF. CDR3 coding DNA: TGTGCCAGCAGCTCCGACAGCACAGATACGCAGTATTTT.

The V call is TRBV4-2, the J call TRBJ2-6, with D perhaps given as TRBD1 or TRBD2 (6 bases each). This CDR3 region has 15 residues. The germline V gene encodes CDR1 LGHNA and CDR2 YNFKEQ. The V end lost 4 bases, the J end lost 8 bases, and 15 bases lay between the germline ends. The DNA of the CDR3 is TGTGCCAGCAGCCCGGGAGAACAGGGATCCAACGTCCTGACTTTC. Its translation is CASSPGEQGSNVLTF.

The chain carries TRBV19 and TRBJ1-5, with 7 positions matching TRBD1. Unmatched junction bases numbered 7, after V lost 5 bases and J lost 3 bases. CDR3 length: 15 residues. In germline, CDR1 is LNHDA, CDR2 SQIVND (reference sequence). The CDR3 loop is CASSPGTANNQPQHF. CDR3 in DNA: TGTGCCAGTAGTCCCGGGACAGCTAACAATCAGCCCCAGCATTTT.

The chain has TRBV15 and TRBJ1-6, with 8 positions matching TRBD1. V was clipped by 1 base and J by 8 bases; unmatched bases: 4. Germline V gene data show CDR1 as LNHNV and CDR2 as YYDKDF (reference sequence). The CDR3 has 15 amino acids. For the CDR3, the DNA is TGTGCCACCAGCAGAGGGACAGGGAGCGATTCACCCCTCCACTTT. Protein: CATSRGTGSDSPLHF.

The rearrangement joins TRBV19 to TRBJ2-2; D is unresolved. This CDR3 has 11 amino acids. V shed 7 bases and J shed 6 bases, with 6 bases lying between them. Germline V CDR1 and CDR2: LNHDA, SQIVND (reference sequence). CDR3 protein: CASTVAGELFF. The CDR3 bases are TGTGCCAGTACGGTCGCCGGGGAGCTGTTTTTT.

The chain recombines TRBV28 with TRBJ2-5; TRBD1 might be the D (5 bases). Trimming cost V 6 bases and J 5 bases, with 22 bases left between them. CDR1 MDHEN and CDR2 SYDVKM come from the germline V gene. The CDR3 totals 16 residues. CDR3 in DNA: TGTGCCAGCAGGACCCCTAAGGGGCCGACGGAGGAGACCCAGTACTTC. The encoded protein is CASRTPKGPTEETQYF.

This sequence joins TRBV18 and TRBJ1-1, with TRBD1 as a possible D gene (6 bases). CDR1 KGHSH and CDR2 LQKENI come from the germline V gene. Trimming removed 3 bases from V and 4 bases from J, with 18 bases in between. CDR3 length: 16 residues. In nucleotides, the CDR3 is TGTGCCAGCTCACCCGCCGCAGCGGGGGGGGCCACTGAAGCTTTCTTT. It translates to CASSPAAAGGATEAFF.